This record covers a single TCR beta chain. Every subset had its genomic DNA shared out evenly among several immunoSEQ plates. The data were produced by immunoSEQ multiplex PCR, yet TCRdb's version contains in-frame clones alone and is incomplete. The table includes approximately 2,000,000 clones, around 93% detected once. The CDR3 consists of 11 residues. Trimming removed 5 bases from V and 10 bases from J, with 9 bases in between. Germline CDR1 reads MNHEY; CDR2 reads SVGAGI. The data were obtained in a study of shared clonotypes between healthy human individuals. Material: naive CD4+ T cells from PBMCs. Subset reported: CD45RA+ positively selected. The receptor was isolated from a young man in good health. Some clones in this sample may be carry-over from other donors' samples. The chain has TRBV6-5 and TRBJ2-1; no reliable D call. The CDR3: CASSRPAEQFF. The CDR3 bases are TGTGCCAGCAGTAGGCCCGCGGAGCAGTTCTTC.